These 2 T cell receptor beta chains were all obtained from the same sample, sequenced in a study of shared clonotypes between healthy human individuals. The data were produced by immunoSEQ multiplex PCR, yet TCRdb's version contains in-frame clones alone and is incomplete. The sample shows 2.3 million or so clones, approximately 93% of them seen only once. The source material was naive CD4+ T cells from PBMCs. Subset indicated: CD45RA+ positively selected. These receptors all stem from a man aged 18-30 years in good health. Some clones in this sample may be carry-over from other donors' samples.

Notes on this clone: The same CDR3 arises from other DNA sequences in this sample as well. The rearrangement links TRBV5-1 to TRBJ2-3; 10 bases align to TRBD2. CDR1 and CDR2 from the germline V gene are SGHRS and YFSETQ. V shed 0 bases and J 2 bases; nucleotides not matched to a gene: 3. The CDR3 runs to 16 residues. The CDR3 DNA reads TGCGCCAGCAGCTTGGGGACTAGCGGTTCCACAGATACGCAGTATTTT. Translating it yields CASSLGTSGSTDTQYF.

This clone was recorded once. The CDR3 region is CASSNDRGQSYEQYF. The DNA of the CDR3 is TGCGCCAGCAGCAACGACAGGGGGCAATCCTACGAGCAGTACTTC. The chain employs TRBV5-1 and TRBJ2-7; 10 bases map to TRBD1. Trimming cost V 4 bases and J 1 base; bases outside gene matches: 5. Germline assignment: CDR1 SGHRS and CDR2 YFSETQ. The CDR3 covers 15 residues.